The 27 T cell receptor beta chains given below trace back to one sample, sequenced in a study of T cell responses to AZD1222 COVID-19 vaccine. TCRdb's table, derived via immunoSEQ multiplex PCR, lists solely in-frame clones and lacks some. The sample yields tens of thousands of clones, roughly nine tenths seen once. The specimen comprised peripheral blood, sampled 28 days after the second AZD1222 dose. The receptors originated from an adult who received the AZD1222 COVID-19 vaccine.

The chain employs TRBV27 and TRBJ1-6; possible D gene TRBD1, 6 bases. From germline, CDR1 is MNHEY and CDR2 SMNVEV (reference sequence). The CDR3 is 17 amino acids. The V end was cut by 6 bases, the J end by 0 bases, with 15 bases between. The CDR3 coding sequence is TGTGCCAGCAGAAAAGGGGGGGGTTCCTCCTATAATTCACCCCTCCACTTT. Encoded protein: CASRKGGGSSYNSPLHF.

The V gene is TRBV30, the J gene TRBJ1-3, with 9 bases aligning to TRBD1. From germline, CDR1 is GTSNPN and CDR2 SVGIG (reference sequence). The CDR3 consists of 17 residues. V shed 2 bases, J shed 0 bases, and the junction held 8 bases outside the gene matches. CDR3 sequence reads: CAWSRDRVPSSGNTIYF. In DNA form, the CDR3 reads TGTGCCTGGAGTCGGGACAGGGTCCCAAGCTCTGGAAACACCATATATTTT.

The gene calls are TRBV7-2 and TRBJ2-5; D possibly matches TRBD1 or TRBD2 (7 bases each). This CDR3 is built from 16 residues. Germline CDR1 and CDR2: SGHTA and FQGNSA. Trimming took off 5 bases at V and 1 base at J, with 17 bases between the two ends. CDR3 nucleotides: TGTGCCAGCAGCCTAAGGGGAGGGACAGCCCAAGAGACCCAGTACTTC. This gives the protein CASSLRGGTAQETQYF.

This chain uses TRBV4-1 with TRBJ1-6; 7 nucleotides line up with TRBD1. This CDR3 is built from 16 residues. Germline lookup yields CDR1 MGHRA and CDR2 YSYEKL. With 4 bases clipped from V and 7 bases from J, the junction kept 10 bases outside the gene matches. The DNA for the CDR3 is TGCGCCAGCAGCCGAACTTTCGGACAGGCGAATTCACCCCTCCACTTT. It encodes CASSRTFGQANSPLHF.

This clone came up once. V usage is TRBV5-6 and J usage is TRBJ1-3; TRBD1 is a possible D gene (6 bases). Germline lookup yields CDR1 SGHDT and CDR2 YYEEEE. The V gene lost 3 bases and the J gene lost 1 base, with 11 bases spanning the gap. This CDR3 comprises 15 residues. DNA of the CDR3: TGTGCCAGCAGCTGGGGGCTTTTTTCTGGAAACACCATATATTTT. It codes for CASSWGLFSGNTIYF. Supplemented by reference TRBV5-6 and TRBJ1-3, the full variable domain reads DAGVTQSPTHLIKTRGQQVTLRCSPKSGHDTVSWYQQALGQGPQFIFQYYEEEERQRGNFPDRFSGHQFPNYSSELNVNALLLGDSALYLCASSWGLFSGNTIYFGEGSWLTVV.

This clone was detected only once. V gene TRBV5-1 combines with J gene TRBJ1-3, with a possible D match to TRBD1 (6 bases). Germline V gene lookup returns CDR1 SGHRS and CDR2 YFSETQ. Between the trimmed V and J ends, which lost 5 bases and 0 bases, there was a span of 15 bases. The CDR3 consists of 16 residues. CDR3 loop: CASRQTTGSSGNTIYF. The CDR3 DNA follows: TGCGCCAGCAGACAAACCACAGGGAGCTCTGGAAACACCATATATTTT.

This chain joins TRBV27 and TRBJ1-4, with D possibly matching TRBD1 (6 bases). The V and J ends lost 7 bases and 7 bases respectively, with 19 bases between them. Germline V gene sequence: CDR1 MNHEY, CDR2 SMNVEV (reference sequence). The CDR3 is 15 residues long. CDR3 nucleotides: TGTGCCAGCATGAAGAACGCAGGGGCGGGTGAAAAACTGTTTTTT. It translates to CASMKNAGAGEKLFF.

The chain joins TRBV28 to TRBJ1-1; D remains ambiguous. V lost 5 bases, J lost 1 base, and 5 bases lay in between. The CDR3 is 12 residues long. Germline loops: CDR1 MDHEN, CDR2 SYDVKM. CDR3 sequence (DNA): TGTGCCAGCAGTCCTCCGAACACTGAAGCTTTCTTT. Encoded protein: CASSPPNTEAFF.

The CDR3 here is CAISTGGTEAFF. CDR3 in DNA: TGTGCCATCAGCACAGGGGGCACTGAAGCTTTCTTT. The gene calls are TRBV10-3 and TRBJ1-1; 8 bases agree with TRBD1. CDR1 and CDR2 from the germline V gene are ENHRY and SYGVKD. This CDR3 region has 12 residues. The V gene end was trimmed by 6 bases and the J gene end by 4 bases; junction bases not matched to a gene: 1.

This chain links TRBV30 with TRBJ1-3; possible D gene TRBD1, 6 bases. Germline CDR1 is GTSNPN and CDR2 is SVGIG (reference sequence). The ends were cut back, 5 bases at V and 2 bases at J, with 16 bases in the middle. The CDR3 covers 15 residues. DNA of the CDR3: TGTGCCTGGGCCCCACAGGGAATTACTGGAAACACCATATATTTT. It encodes CAWAPQGITGNTIYF.

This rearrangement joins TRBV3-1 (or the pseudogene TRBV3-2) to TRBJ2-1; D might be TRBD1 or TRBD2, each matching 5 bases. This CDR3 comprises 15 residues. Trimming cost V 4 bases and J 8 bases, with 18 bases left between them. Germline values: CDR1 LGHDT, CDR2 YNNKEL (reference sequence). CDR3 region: CASSPYVGAGDEQFF. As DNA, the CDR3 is TGTGCCAGCAGCCCTTATGTTGGGGCCGGGGATGAGCAGTTCTTC.

DNA of the CDR3: TGCGCCAGCAGCGTAGGGACAGGGAGGTGGACTAATGAAAAACTGTTTTTT. It specifies CASSVGTGRWTNEKLFF. This chain uses TRBV5-1 with TRBJ1-4; TRBD1 matches at 9 bases. J was trimmed by 2 bases and V by 4 bases; bases with no gene match: 9. The germline gives CDR1 SGHRS, CDR2 YFSETQ. This CDR3 has 17 residues.

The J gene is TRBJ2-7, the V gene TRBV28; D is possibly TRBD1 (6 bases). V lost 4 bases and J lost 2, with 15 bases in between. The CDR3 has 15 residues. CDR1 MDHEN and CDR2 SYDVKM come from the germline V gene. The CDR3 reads CASSSRRDKPYEQYF. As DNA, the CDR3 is TGTGCCAGCAGTTCCCGACGGGACAAACCCTACGAGCAGTACTTC.

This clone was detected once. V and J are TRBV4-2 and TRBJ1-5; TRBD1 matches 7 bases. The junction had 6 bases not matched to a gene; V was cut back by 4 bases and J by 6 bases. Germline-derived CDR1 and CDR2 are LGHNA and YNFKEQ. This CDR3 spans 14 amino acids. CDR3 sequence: CASSLAGGPQPQHF. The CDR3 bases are TGTGCCAGCAGCCTCGCAGGGGGTCCTCAGCCCCAGCATTTT.

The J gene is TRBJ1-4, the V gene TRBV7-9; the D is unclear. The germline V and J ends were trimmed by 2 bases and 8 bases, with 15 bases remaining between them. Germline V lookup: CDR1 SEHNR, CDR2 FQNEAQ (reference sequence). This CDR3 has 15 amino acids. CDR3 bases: TGTGCCAGCAGCTTAAAGAGCCGCAACGGGGAAAAACTGTTTTTT. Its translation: CASSLKSRNGEKLFF.

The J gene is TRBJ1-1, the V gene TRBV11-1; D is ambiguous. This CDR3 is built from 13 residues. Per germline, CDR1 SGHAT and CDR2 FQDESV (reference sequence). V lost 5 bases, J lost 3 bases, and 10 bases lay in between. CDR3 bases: TGTGCCAGCAGCGTCCTATTAGACACTGAAGCTTTCTTT. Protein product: CASSVLLDTEAFF. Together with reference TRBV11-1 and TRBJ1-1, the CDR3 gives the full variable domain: EAEVAQSPRYKITEKSQAVAFWCDPISGHATLYWYRQILGQGPELLVQFQDESVVDDSQLPKDRFSAERLKGVDSTLKIQPAELGDSAMYLCASSVLLDTEAFFGQGTRLTVV.

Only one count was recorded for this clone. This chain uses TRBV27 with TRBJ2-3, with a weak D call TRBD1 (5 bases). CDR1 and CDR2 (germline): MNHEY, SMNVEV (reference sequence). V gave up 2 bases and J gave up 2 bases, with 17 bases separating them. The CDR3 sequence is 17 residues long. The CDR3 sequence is CASSLNPRGQVTDTQYF. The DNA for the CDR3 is TGTGCCAGCAGTTTAAATCCTAGGGGCCAGGTCACAGATACGCAGTATTTT.

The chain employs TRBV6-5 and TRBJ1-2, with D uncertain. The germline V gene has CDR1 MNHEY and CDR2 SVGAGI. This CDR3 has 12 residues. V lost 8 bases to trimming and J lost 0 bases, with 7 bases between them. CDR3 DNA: TGTGCCAGCTGGGGAGCTAACTATGGCTACACCTTC. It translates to CASWGANYGYTF.

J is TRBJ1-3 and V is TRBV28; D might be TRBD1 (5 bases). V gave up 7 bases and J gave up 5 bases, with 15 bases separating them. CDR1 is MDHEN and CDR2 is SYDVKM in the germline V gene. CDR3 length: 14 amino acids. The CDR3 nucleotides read TGTGCCAGCACCAAGGGACCCTCAAGAAACACCATATATTTT. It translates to CASTKGPSRNTIYF. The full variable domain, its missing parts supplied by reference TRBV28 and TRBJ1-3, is DVKVTQSSRYLVKRTGEKVFLECVQDMDHENMFWYRQDPGLGLRLIYFSYDVKMKEKGDIPEGYSVSREKKERFSLILESASTNQTSMYLCASTKGPSRNTIYFGEGSWLTVV.

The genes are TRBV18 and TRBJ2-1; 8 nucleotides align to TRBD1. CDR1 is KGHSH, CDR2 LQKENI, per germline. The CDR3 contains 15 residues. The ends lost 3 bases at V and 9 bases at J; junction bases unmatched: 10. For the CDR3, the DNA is TGTGCCAGCTCACCGAGGACAGGGCTGGTGGGTGAGCAGTTCTTC. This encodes CASSPRTGLVGEQFF.

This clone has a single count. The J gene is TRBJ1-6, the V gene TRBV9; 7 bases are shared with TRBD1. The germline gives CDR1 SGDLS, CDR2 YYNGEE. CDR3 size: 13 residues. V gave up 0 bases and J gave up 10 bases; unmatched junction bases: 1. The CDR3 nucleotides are TGTGCCAGCAGCGTAGGACAGGGCTCACCCCTCCACTTT. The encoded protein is CASSVGQGSPLHF.

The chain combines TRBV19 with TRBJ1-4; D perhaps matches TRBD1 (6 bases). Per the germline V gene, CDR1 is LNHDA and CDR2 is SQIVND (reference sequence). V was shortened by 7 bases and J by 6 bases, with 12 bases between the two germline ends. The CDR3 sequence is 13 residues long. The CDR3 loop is CASTDRADEKLFF. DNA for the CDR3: TGTGCCAGTACGGACAGAGCGGATGAAAAACTGTTTTTT. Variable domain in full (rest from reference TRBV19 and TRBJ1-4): DGGITQSPKYLFRKEGQNVTLSCEQNLNHDAMYWYRQDPGQGLRLIYYSQIVNDFQKGDIAEGYSVSREKKESFPLTVTSAQKNPTAFYLCASTDRADEKLFFGSGTQLSVL.

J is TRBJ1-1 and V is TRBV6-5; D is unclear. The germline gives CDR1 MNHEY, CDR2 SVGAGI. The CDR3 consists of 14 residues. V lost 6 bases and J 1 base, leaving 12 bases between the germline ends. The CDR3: CASSLGLQNTEAFF. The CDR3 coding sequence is TGTGCCAGCAGCCTTGGACTACAGAACACTGAAGCTTTCTTT.

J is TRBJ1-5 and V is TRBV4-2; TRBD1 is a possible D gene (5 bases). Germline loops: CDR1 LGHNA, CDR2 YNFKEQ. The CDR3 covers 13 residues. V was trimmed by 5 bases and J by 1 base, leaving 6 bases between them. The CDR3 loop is CASSSGSNQPQHF. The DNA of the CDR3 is TGTGCCAGCAGCTCAGGGAGCAATCAGCCCCAGCATTTT.

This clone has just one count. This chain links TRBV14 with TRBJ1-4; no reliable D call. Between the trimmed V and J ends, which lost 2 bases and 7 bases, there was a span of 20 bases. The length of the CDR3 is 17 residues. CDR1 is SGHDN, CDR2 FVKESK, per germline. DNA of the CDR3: TGTGCCAGCAGCCAAAGGTGGGTCCATCAGGTGGGTGAAAAACTGTTTTTT. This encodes CASSQRWVHQVGEKLFF.

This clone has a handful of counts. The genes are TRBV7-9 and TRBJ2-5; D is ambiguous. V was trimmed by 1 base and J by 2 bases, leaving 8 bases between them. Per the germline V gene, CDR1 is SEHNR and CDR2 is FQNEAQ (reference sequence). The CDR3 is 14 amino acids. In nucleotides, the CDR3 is TGTGCCAGCAGCTTAGAGGTCAGTCAAGAGACCCAGTACTTC. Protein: CASSLEVSQETQYF.

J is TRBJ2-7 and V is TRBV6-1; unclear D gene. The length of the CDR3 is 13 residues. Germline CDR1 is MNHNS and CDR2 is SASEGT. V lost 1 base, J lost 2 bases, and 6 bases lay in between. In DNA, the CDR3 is TGTGCCAGCAGTGAAGGTCTTCCCTACGAGCAGTACTTC. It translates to CASSEGLPYEQYF.